The 31 T cell receptor beta chains presented below share a single source sample, sequenced in a study of cytomegalovirus exposure and HLA in healthy donors. Researchers ran the PCR with 60 Vbeta and 13 Jbeta primers. The protocol was immunoSEQ multiplex PCR, while the TCRdb copy is restricted to in-frame clones and leaves out a portion. The repertoire has approximately 90,000 clones, approximately 80% of them found once; the top ten carry roughly 3.7%. Sequencing was carried out using PBMCs. These receptors came from a man aged 25-40 years in good health and CMV-seronegative.

This clone showed up just a few times. The chain couples TRBV6-6 to TRBJ1-1; 9 nucleotides align to TRBD1. V lost 6 bases, J lost 4 bases, and 6 bases stayed unmatched. The CDR3 is 14 amino acids. CDR1 and CDR2 (germline): MNHNY, SVGAGI (reference sequence). The CDR3 nucleotides are TGTGCCAGCAGGTCCACAGGGGGCCTCACTGAAGCTTTCTTT. Its protein is CASRSTGGLTEAFF.

This chain joins TRBV7-8 and TRBJ2-1, with no clear D. V lost 0 bases, J lost 4 bases, and 4 bases lay in between. Germline CDR1 SGHVS, CDR2 FQNEAQ. CDR3 length: 13 amino acids. CDR3 protein: CASSLASYNEQFF. The CDR3 coding sequence is TGTGCCAGCAGCTTAGCTAGTTACAATGAGCAGTTCTTC. Filled out from reference TRBV7-8 and TRBJ2-1, the complete variable domain reads GAGVSQSPRYKVAKRGQDVALRCDPISGHVSLFWYQQALGQGPEFLTYFQNEAQLDKSGLPSDRFFAERPEGSVSTLKIQRTQQEDSAVYLCASSLASYNEQFFGPGTRLTVL.

The V gene is TRBV15, the J gene TRBJ1-1; D is unclear. The CDR3 is 15 residues long. V was trimmed by 0 bases and J by 3 bases, leaving 11 bases between them. The germline CDR1 and CDR2 sequences are LNHNV and YYDKDF (reference sequence). The CDR3 DNA sequence: TGTGCCACCAGCAGAGATACGGGGAAGGACACTGAAGCTTTCTTT. Translation gives CATSRDTGKDTEAFF.

The chain is built from TRBV7-2 and TRBJ1-6; D possibly corresponds to TRBD1 (6 bases). The CDR3 runs to 14 residues. CDR1 and CDR2 from the germline V gene are SGHTA and FQGNSA. Trimming pared 5 bases from V and 9 bases from J, leaving 14 bases between. The CDR3 nucleotides read TGTGCCAGCAGCCAGACAGGTTGGATTTCACCCCTCCACTTT. Translating gives CASSQTGWISPLHF.

The chain has TRBV6-6 and TRBJ2-5; 7 bases map to TRBD1. Germline CDR1 MNHNY, CDR2 SVGAGI (reference sequence). This CDR3 spans 14 amino acids. With 4 bases clipped from V and 2 bases from J, the junction kept 4 bases outside the gene matches. CDR3 residues: CASSFQGEQETQYF. The DNA of the CDR3 is TGTGCCAGCAGTTTTCAGGGGGAACAAGAGACCCAGTACTTC.

This clone was picked up a small number of times. J is TRBJ2-1 and V is TRBV30, with D unclear. The CDR3 length is 15 residues. CDR1 GTSNPN and CDR2 SVGIG come from the germline V gene (reference sequence). The germline V and J ends were trimmed by 1 base and 3 bases, with 13 bases remaining between them. CDR3 nucleotides: TGTGCCTGGAGTGACCCCGTGACAAACTACAATGAGCAGTTCTTC. Amino acid sequence: CAWSDPVTNYNEQFF.

V is TRBV4-2 and J is TRBJ1-3; D possibly corresponds to TRBD1 (6 bases). CDR1 is LGHNA and CDR2 is YNFKEQ in the germline V gene. V was pared by 0 bases and J by 3 bases, with 12 bases between. The CDR3 is made up of 16 amino acids. Written as DNA, the CDR3 is TGTGCCAGCAGCCAAGATGCACAGGGCGTTGGAAACACCATATATTTT. Amino acids: CASSQDAQGVGNTIYF.

The genes are TRBV5-5 and TRBJ2-7; the match to TRBD1 covers 7 bases. This CDR3 is 16 amino acids long. Germline loops: CDR1 SGHKS, CDR2 YYEKEE (reference sequence). V was pared by 4 bases and J by 2 bases, with 12 bases of the junction left unmatched. The CDR3 is CASSAKTGTVTYEQYF. CDR3 DNA: TGTGCCAGCAGCGCTAAAACCGGGACAGTTACCTACGAGCAGTACTTC. The full variable domain, rest sourced from reference TRBV5-5 and TRBJ2-7, is DAGVTQSPTHLIKTRGQQVTLRCSPISGHKSVSWYQQVLGQGPQFIFQYYEKEERGRGNFPDRFSARQFPNYSSELNVNALLLGDSALYLCASSAKTGTVTYEQYFGPGTRLTVT.

V and J are TRBV6-1 and TRBJ1-1; perhaps TRBD1 as D (6 bases). V was cut by 5 bases and J by 6 bases, with 16 bases left in between. Germline-derived CDR1 and CDR2 are MNHNS and SASEGT. The CDR3 sequence is 14 residues long. CDR3 region: CASSSAQGYAEAFF. The CDR3 nucleotides are TGTGCCAGCAGTTCTGCACAGGGATACGCTGAAGCTTTCTTT.

The chain combines TRBV19 with TRBJ2-1; 8 bases are shared with TRBD2. The germline gives CDR1 LNHDA, CDR2 SQIVND (reference sequence). Losses at the gene ends were 5 bases for V and 8 bases for J; bases not matched to a gene: 11. The CDR3 runs to 15 residues. CDR3 loop: CASSGSGSLADEQFF. CDR3 bases: TGTGCCAGTAGTGGCAGCGGGAGCCTCGCCGATGAGCAGTTCTTC.

The V gene is TRBV7-9, the J gene TRBJ1-1; the D gene is possibly TRBD1 (6 bases). The CDR3 loop spans 13 amino acids. The V end was cut by 1 base, the J end by 7 bases, with 10 bases between. Germline V gene sequence: CDR1 SEHNR, CDR2 FQNEAQ (reference sequence). In nucleotides, the CDR3 is TGTGCCAGCAGCTTAGAAGTGACAGGTGAAGCTTTCTTT. This sequence encodes CASSLEVTGEAFF.

This clone was counted between two and nine times. The J gene is TRBJ1-1, the V gene TRBV5-1, with D maybe TRBD1 (6 bases). The V gene lost 5 bases and the J gene lost 3 bases, with 8 bases spanning the gap. This CDR3 has 12 amino acids. The germline V gene has CDR1 SGHRS and CDR2 YFSETQ. The DNA for the CDR3 is TGCGCCAGCAGTTCAGGGGACACTGAAGCTTTCTTT. Its translation: CASSSGDTEAFF.

The chain has TRBV4-2 and TRBJ1-6; 7 positions agree with TRBD1. Germline V gene sequence: CDR1 LGHNA, CDR2 YNFKEQ. This CDR3 region has 16 residues. The V gene end was trimmed by 0 bases and the J gene end by 13 bases; junction bases not matched to a gene: 12. This chain's CDR3 is CASSQDWGDRAGPLHF. In DNA form, the CDR3 reads TGTGCCAGCAGCCAAGATTGGGGAGACAGGGCAGGTCCCCTCCACTTT.

The rearrangement joins TRBV5-6 to TRBJ2-7; 9 bases line up with TRBD2. The CDR3 spans 15 residues. CDR1 and CDR2 (germline): SGHDT, YYEEEE. V shed 4 bases, J shed 3 bases, and the junction held 8 bases outside the gene matches. CDR3 loop: CASSNLGGGGYEQYF. CDR3 in DNA: TGTGCCAGCAGCAATTTGGGCGGGGGGGGCTACGAGCAGTACTTC. Combining the CDR3 with reference TRBV5-6 and TRBJ2-7 gives the whole variable domain DAGVTQSPTHLIKTRGQQVTLRCSPKSGHDTVSWYQQALGQGPQFIFQYYEEEERQRGNFPDRFSGHQFPNYSSELNVNALLLGDSALYLCASSNLGGGGYEQYFGPGTRLTVT.

This chain links TRBV5-4 with TRBJ2-5, with 8 bases matching TRBD1. The CDR3 is 14 amino acids. J was trimmed by 4 bases and V by 4 bases; bases with no gene match: 6. Germline CDR1 and CDR2: SGHNT and YYREEE (reference sequence). The CDR3 sequence: CASSPLDRGETQYF. The CDR3 nucleotides read TGTGCCAGCAGCCCTTTAGACAGGGGAGAGACCCAGTACTTC.

The V gene is TRBV29-1, the J gene TRBJ2-1; 10 bases fit TRBD2. Trimming took 5 bases from V and 8 from J; bases not matched to a gene: 9. The CDR3 has 14 residues. Germline values: CDR1 SQVTM, CDR2 ANQGSEA. The CDR3 DNA sequence: TGCAGCGTTATGCCTAGCGGGAGATTCGATGAGCAGTTCTTC. Its translation is CSVMPSGRFDEQFF.

The genes are TRBV6-6 and TRBJ2-1, with unresolved D. The CDR3 is made up of 14 amino acids. Germline CDR1 and CDR2: MNHNY and SVGAGI (reference sequence). Deletions cut 2 bases from V and 4 bases from J, with 9 bases between. The CDR3, as DNA: TGTGCCAGCAGTTACACGCGTTCGTACAATGAGCAGTTCTTC. As protein: CASSYTRSYNEQFF.

The chain has TRBV5-1 and TRBJ2-1, with a weak D call TRBD1 (6 bases). Trimming removed 4 bases from V and 6 bases from J, with 11 bases in between. The CDR3 contains 13 residues. Germline V lookup: CDR1 SGHRS, CDR2 YFSETQ. The CDR3 spells CASSAQGINEQFF. CDR3 nucleotide sequence: TGCGCCAGCAGCGCCCAGGGGATCAATGAGCAGTTCTTC.

To note about this clone: The same CDR3 arises from other DNA sequences in this sample as well. This chain connects TRBV18 to TRBJ1-2, with TRBD1 matching 7 bases. This CDR3 spans 13 amino acids. Trimming took 3 bases from V and 3 from J; bases not matched to a gene: 1. Per germline, CDR1 KGHSH and CDR2 LQKENI. CDR3: CASSPGTDYGYTF. In nucleotides, the CDR3 is TGTGCCAGCTCACCTGGGACAGACTATGGCTACACCTTC.

To note about this clone: The junction differs from germline at one of its ends, possibly a read error. The chain joins TRBV7-9 to TRBJ1-1; D gene unclear. Per the germline V gene, CDR1 is SEHNR and CDR2 is FQNEAQ (reference sequence). This CDR3 spans 13 amino acids. The CDR3 nucleotides read TGTTCCAGCAGCTTAGTAGGAGGGACTGAAGCTTTCTTT. Protein sequence: CSSSLVGGTEAFF. The full variable domain, with the rest looked up from reference TRBV7-9 and TRBJ1-1, is DTGVSQNPRHKITKRGQNVTFRCDPISEHNRLYWYRQTLGQGPEFLTYFQNEAQLEKSRLLSDRFSAERPKGSFSTLEIQRTEQGDSAMYLCSSSLVGGTEAFFGQGTRLTVV.

This clone was detected only a few times. The rearrangement uses TRBV5-1 and TRBJ2-3, with TRBD2 identical over 11 bases. This CDR3 is built from 16 residues. The J segment lost 4 bases and the V segment lost 0 bases, leaving 4 bases of the junction unmatched. Germline-derived CDR1 and CDR2 are SGHRS and YFSETQ. CDR3 DNA: TGCGCCAGCAGCTTGGATAGCGGGAGGGCGTCAGATACGCAGTATTTT. Protein: CASSLDSGRASDTQYF. The whole variable domain, remainder taken from reference TRBV5-1 and TRBJ2-3, is KAGVTQTPRYLIKTRGQQVTLSCSPISGHRSVSWYQQTPGQGLQFLFEYFSETQRNKGNFPGRFSGRQFSNSRSEMNVSTLELGDSALYLCASSLDSGRASDTQYFGPGTRLTVL.

The chain recombines TRBV7-9 with TRBJ2-1; 8 positions agree with TRBD1. Losses at the gene ends were 0 bases for V and 2 bases for J; bases not matched to a gene: 0. This CDR3 contains 15 residues. Germline loops: CDR1 SEHNR, CDR2 FQNEAQ (reference sequence). CDR3 DNA sequence: TGTGCCAGCAGCTTAGCCAGGGGGCCCTACAATGAGCAGTTCTTC. Translation: CASSLARGPYNEQFF.

This clone was counted only a few times. J is TRBJ2-1 and V is TRBV19; 13 nucleotides agree with TRBD2. CDR1 and CDR2 from the germline V gene are LNHDA and SQIVND (reference sequence). The trim removed 6 bases at V and 9 bases at J, leaving 11 bases unmatched. The CDR3 runs 16 residues. CDR3 nucleotide sequence: TGTGCCAGTAGCCCTTCCATACTAGCGGGAGGGGGTGAGCAGTTCTTC. It codes for CASSPSILAGGGEQFF.

The rearrangement uses TRBV4-1 and TRBJ1-4, with D perhaps TRBD1 (6 bases). Germline CDR1 MGHRA, CDR2 YSYEKL. Trimming cost V 6 bases and J 2 bases, with 13 bases left between them. This CDR3 is built from 15 residues. CDR3 in DNA: TGCGCCAGCAGGGGGGCCGAGTTGACTAATGAAAAACTGTTTTTT. Its translation: CASRGAELTNEKLFF.

The J gene is TRBJ1-2, the V gene TRBV6-5; tentative D call: TRBD1 (5 bases). V was clipped by 8 bases and J by 7 bases, with 17 bases between them. CDR3 length: 13 amino acids. Germline lookup yields CDR1 MNHEY and CDR2 SVGAGI. For the CDR3, the DNA is TGTGCCAGCCAACAGGAACCATGGGGTGGCTACACCTTC. This encodes CASQQEPWGGYTF.

The chain couples TRBV7-9 to TRBJ1-3, with a tentative D call TRBD1 (5 bases). Trimming removed 0 bases at V and 4 bases at J, with 16 bases between. This CDR3 is 17 amino acids long. Germline V gene lookup returns CDR1 SEHNR and CDR2 FQNEAQ (reference sequence). The CDR3 nucleotides are TGTGCCAGCAGCTTAGCGGTGGCAGGGCCGAGAGGAAACACCATATATTTT. It specifies CASSLAVAGPRGNTIYF. Together with reference TRBV7-9 and TRBJ1-3, the CDR3 gives the full variable domain: DTGVSQNPRHKITKRGQNVTFRCDPISEHNRLYWYRQTLGQGPEFLTYFQNEAQLEKSRLLSDRFSAERPKGSFSTLEIQRTEQGDSAMYLCASSLAVAGPRGNTIYFGEGSWLTVV.

The chain joins TRBV7-9 to TRBJ1-2, with D possibly matching TRBD1 (5 bases). The CDR3 totals 13 residues. V lost 4 bases and J 7 bases, leaving 13 bases between the germline ends. Germline V gives CDR1 SEHNR, CDR2 FQNEAQ (reference sequence). The CDR3 DNA reads TGTGCCAGCAGCTACGACAGTACGGGTGGCTACACCTTC. Protein product: CASSYDSTGGYTF.

The J gene is TRBJ2-1, the V gene TRBV4-2; 8 nucleotides line up with TRBD2. CDR1 and CDR2 from the germline V gene are LGHNA and YNFKEQ. V lost 1 base to trimming and J lost 9 bases; unmatched junction nucleotides: 14. The CDR3 is 17 amino acids. The CDR3 DNA sequence: TGTGCCAGCAGCCAAGGATCCGGGACTAGAGAACTTGGTGAGCAGTTCTTC. This sequence encodes CASSQGSGTRELGEQFF.

This clone was picked up one time. V usage is TRBV30 and J usage is TRBJ1-1, with a weak D call TRBD1 (5 bases). Germline assignment: CDR1 GTSNPN and CDR2 SVGIG (reference sequence). The V gene lost 3 bases and the J gene lost 3 bases, with 23 bases spanning the gap. CDR3 size: 17 residues. This CDR3 reads CAWRRASGGLGDTEAFF. CDR3 coding DNA: TGTGCCTGGAGGCGCGCTTCGGGGGGTCTGGGTGACACTGAAGCTTTCTTT.

The CDR3 coding sequence is TGTGCCAGCAGCTCCGCGGGGTTCGCTGAAGCTTTCTTT. It is translated as CASSSAGFAEAFF. The chain couples TRBV11-3 to TRBJ1-1; D uncertain. Germline assignment: CDR1 SGHNT and CDR2 YENEEA. The CDR3 totals 13 residues. V lost 4 bases to trimming and J lost 6 bases, with 12 bases between them. Full variable domain (rest looked up from reference TRBV11-3 and TRBJ1-1): EAGVVQSPRYKIIEKKQPVAFWCNPISGHNTLYWYLQNLGQGPELLIRYENEEAVDDSQLPKDRFSAERLKGVDSTLKIQPAELGDSAVYLCASSSAGFAEAFFGQGTRLTVV.

A single count supports this clone. This chain connects TRBV28 to TRBJ2-7, with 10 positions matching TRBD1. The CDR3 sequence is 14 residues long. The V gene's germline CDR1 is MDHEN and CDR2 SYDVKM. Trimming cost V 2 bases and J 4 bases; bases outside gene matches: 2. DNA for the CDR3: TGTGCCAGCAGTTTAGCGGGACAGGGGTACGAGCAGTACTTC. The encoded protein is CASSLAGQGYEQYF. Supplemented by reference TRBV28 and TRBJ2-7, the full variable domain reads DVKVTQSSRYLVKRTGEKVFLECVQDMDHENMFWYRQDPGLGLRLIYFSYDVKMKEKGDIPEGYSVSREKKERFSLILESASTNQTSMYLCASSLAGQGYEQYFGPGTRLTVT.